A selection of T cell receptor beta chains follows, all from one sample in a study of blood T cell repertoires in COVID-19. Only in-frame clones appear in the TCRdb table, and some are missing; sequencing was by immunoSEQ multiplex PCR. Of approximately 250,000 clones listed, roughly 86% were seen once; the top ten hold around 8.8%. Input material: peripheral blood. The receptors here all came from a man aged 35-49 years with active or convalescent COVID-19. Both conserved end residues are part of each CDR3. Clone size is shown for a subset of rows, as once, few, many or a class of expanded clone.

cdr3_length v_call clone_size cdr3_aa
14 TRBV10-3 - CAISDQAGGHEQYF
14 TRBV6-1 - CASSDERFRQPQHF
14 TRBV11-2 - CASSPGTRVIGYTF
14 TRBV6-5 - CASSYWRAGDTQYF
15 TRBV6-1 - CASSEIDPAISGYTF
15 TRBV3-1/TRBV3-2 - CASRPGGRVQETQYF
13 TRBV23-1 - CASSQVRGYGYTF
15 TRBV4-2 - CASSQEVTSTGELFF
16 TRBV5-1 - CASSLQGVSNTGELFF
14 TRBV24-1 - CATSDSNSYYGYTF
14 TRBV14 - CASSPAAANQPQHF
14 TRBV19 - CASSIVGKDQPQHF
16 TRBV9 - CASSVLAGGPGDTQYF
18 TRBV5-8 - CASSFAGSGTANTGELFF
15 TRBV30 once CAWRDRVKVGYEQYF
14 TRBV10-1 - CASSESGGAETQYF